These T cell receptor beta chains were read from a single sample in a study of blood T cell repertoires in COVID-19. This table comes from immunoSEQ multiplex PCR, and its TCRdb copy is limited to in-frame clones, with some not included. The sample shows some 300,000 clones, around 90% of them seen only once. Source material: PBMCs or T cells enriched from blood (not recorded which). These receptors came from a woman aged 25 to 39 who had recovered from COVID-19. Each CDR3 is given with its conserved first and last residue. A D gene is named only where the DNA matches it firmly. The size field is filled for only some rows; it gives once, few, many or a size class.

V gene,J gene,clone size,D gene,CDR3 DNA,CDR3 protein
TRBV7-3,TRBJ1-1,.,.,TGTGCCAGCAGCTTGGGACACAACACTGAAGCTTTCTTT,CASSLGHNTEAFF
TRBV18,TRBJ1-2,.,.,TGTGCCAGCTCACCAGGAGGGGCCTCGGGCTACACCTTC,CASSPGGASGYTF
TRBV18,TRBJ2-3,.,.,TGTGCCAGCTCACCCGGACAGCGGTCAGATACGCAGTATTTT,CASSPGQRSDTQYF
TRBV5-1,TRBJ1-3,.,TRBD1,TGCGCCAGCAGTGGGGACAGGGCGGACTCTGGAAACACCATATATTTT,CASSGDRADSGNTIYF
TRBV9,TRBJ1-2,.,TRBD1,TGTGCCAGCAGCGTAGCTTTTCAGGGGGCGGGAGTGGATGGCTACACCTTC,CASSVAFQGAGVDGYTF
TRBV28,TRBJ1-5,.,.,TGTGCCAGCAGTTTAGCAGGGTTTTGGGTTCAGCCCCAGCATTTT,CASSLAGFWVQPQHF
TRBV9,TRBJ1-1,.,.,TGTGCCAGCAGCGCGCGAGGTATTGCGAACACTGAAGCTTTCTTT,CASSARGIANTEAFF
TRBV5-4,TRBJ1-2,.,.,TGTGCCAGCAGCTTGGATGGCTTGGCCTATGGCTACACCTTC,CASSLDGLAYGYTF
TRBV7-3,TRBJ2-7,.,.,TGTGCCAGCAGCGGCCCAGCCTACGAGCAGTACTTC,CASSGPAYEQYF
TRBV7-9,TRBJ1-5,.,TRBD1,TGTGCCAGCAGCCCTGGACAGGGCCCGAACCTTCAGCCCCAGCATTTT,CASSPGQGPNLQPQHF
TRBV7-6,TRBJ1-3,.,TRBD1,TGTGCCAGCAGCCCCAACCTTCGGACAGGGACTGGAAACACCATATATTTT,CASSPNLRTGTGNTIYF
TRBV18,TRBJ2-5,.,.,TGTGCCAGCTCACTCATACACAAAGAGACCCAGTACTTC,CASSLIHKETQYF
TRBV30,TRBJ2-2,.,TRBD1,TGTGCCTGGAATACAGGGGTCGGGGAGCTGTTTTTT,CAWNTGVGELFF
TRBV6-5,TRBJ2-7,few,TRBD1,TGTGCCAGCAGACCCGGGACAGGTACCCGCGAGCAGTACTTC,CASRPGTGTREQYF
TRBV28,TRBJ2-2,few,.,TGTGCCAGCAGTTTTACAGTGAACACCGGGGAGCTGTTTTTT,CASSFTVNTGELFF
TRBV6-2/TRBV6-3,TRBJ2-1,.,.,TGTGCCAGCAGTTACTCCGGACTAGAGGCAGGGGATGAGCAGTTCTTC,CASSYSGLEAGDEQFF
TRBV5-1,TRBJ1-4,.,TRBD1,TGCGCCAGCAGCTTGTGGGGGGGACAGGACGAAAAACTGTTTTTT,CASSLWGGQDEKLFF
TRBV19,TRBJ1-3,few,TRBD1,TGTGCCAGTAGTATTCAAATCGGGACAGCCGGAAACACCATATATTTT,CASSIQIGTAGNTIYF
TRBV28,TRBJ1-5,once,.,TGTGCCAGCAGTTTAAACCAGGATGGACAGCCCCAGCATTTT,CASSLNQDGQPQHF
TRBV19,TRBJ1-1,once,.,TGTGCCAGTAGTATAGCCCCGAGGCGCCCGAACACTGAAGCTTTCTTT,CASSIAPRRPNTEAFF
TRBV18,TRBJ1-1,.,.,TGTGCCAGCTCCACAAAACCGAACACTGAAGCTTTCTTT,CASSTKPNTEAFF
TRBV9,TRBJ2-3,.,TRBD1,TGTGCCAGCAGCGGCCGGACAGGGGGCATGGCAGATACGCAGTATTTT,CASSGRTGGMADTQYF
TRBV11-3,TRBJ1-3,.,TRBD1,TGTGCCAGCAGCCGACAGGGGGCTGGAGACACCATATATTTT,CASSRQGAGDTIYF
TRBV5-5,TRBJ2-5,.,.,TGTGCCAGCAGCTTGCGGCTAGCATCAGAGACCCAGTACTTC,CASSLRLASETQYF
TRBV12-3/TRBV12-4,TRBJ1-5,.,TRBD1,TGTGCCAGCAGTCAGGGGGCCAATCAGCCCCAGCATTTT,CASSQGANQPQHF
TRBV5-1,TRBJ2-5,.,.,TGCGCCAGCAGCCCTGCCCTGACTGCGTCTGTAGAGACCCAGTACTTC,CASSPALTASVETQYF
TRBV29-1,TRBJ2-3,once,.,TGCAGCGTCGCTGAGTTCGACTCAGATACGCAGTATTTT,CSVAEFDSDTQYF
TRBV9,TRBJ2-2,.,.,TGTGCCAGCAGCGAGGGACACGCGAGGGGGGAGCTGTTTTTT,CASSEGHARGELFF
TRBV5-1,TRBJ2-3,.,.,TGCGCCAGCAGCTTGGCCTTTGCCCCCGGAGATACGCAGTATTTT,CASSLAFAPGDTQYF
TRBV29-1,TRBJ2-7,.,TRBD1,TGCGGCGGCCAGGGGGACTCCTACGAGCAGTACTTC,CGGQGDSYEQYF
TRBV18,TRBJ2-3,.,TRBD1,TGTGCCAGCTCACCACCGAACAGGGGGCAGGCAGATACGCAGTATTTT,CASSPPNRGQADTQYF
TRBV28,TRBJ2-5,.,TRBD1,TGTGCCAGCAGTTTATGGTTAACAGGGGGCGTGCAAGAGACCCAGTACTTC,CASSLWLTGGVQETQYF
TRBV27,TRBJ2-1,once,TRBD2,TGTGCCAGCAGCAACCCTCGAACTAGCGGGGATTACAATGAGCAGTTCTTC,CASSNPRTSGDYNEQFF
TRBV21-1,TRBJ1-2,.,.,TGTGCCAGCAGCATACTTACCGGGACAGGAGAGTATGGCTACACCTTC,CASSILTGTGEYGYTF
TRBV27,TRBJ1-1,many,TRBD1,TGTGCCAGCAGTCCAAACCTACTCGACAGGGCAAGGAACACTGAAGCTTTCTTT,CASSPNLLDRARNTEAFF
TRBV2,TRBJ2-2,.,.,TGTGCCAGCCTAACGGGTAGCGGGGAGCTGTTTTTT,CASLTGSGELFF
TRBV7-9,TRBJ2-3,.,TRBD2,TGTGCCAGCAGCCGACTAGCGGGAGGAGGAGATACGCAGTATTTT,CASSRLAGGGDTQYF
TRBV6-5,TRBJ1-2,.,.,TGTGCCAGCAGTTACTCAGCAGGGGCCTATGGCTACACCTTC,CASSYSAGAYGYTF
TRBV28,TRBJ1-3,.,.,TGTGCCAGCAGTTTATCAGCTGGAAACACCATATATTTT,CASSLSAGNTIYF
TRBV18,TRBJ1-5,.,.,TGTGCCAGCTCCTGGGACAACAATCAGCCCCAGCATTTT,CASSWDNNQPQHF
TRBV9,TRBJ1-2,.,TRBD1,TGTGCCAGCAGCGAACACCGGGACAGGGGATACTATGGCTACACCTTC,CASSEHRDRGYYGYTF
TRBV5-1,TRBJ2-1,.,TRBD2,TGCGCCAGCAGCCTCTTGGGGGAGGGTGAGCAGTTCTTC,CASSLLGEGEQFF
TRBV27,TRBJ1-3,.,.,TGTGCCAGCAGTTTATCTCGGGGACAAGGAAACACCATATATTTT,CASSLSRGQGNTIYF
TRBV18,TRBJ2-2,.,TRBD2,TGTGCCAGCTCACCACTTACTAGCGGGGGCACCGGGGAGCTGTTTTTT,CASSPLTSGGTGELFF
TRBV4-2,TRBJ2-2,.,TRBD2,TGTGCCAGCAGCCAATCACGGGGGGTCACCGGGGAGCTGTTTTTT,CASSQSRGVTGELFF
TRBV28,TRBJ1-2,.,.,TGTGCCAGCAGTCAGGGGCGCTGGAATGGCTACACCTTC,CASSQGRWNGYTF
TRBV19,TRBJ1-2,.,TRBD1,TGTGCCAGTAGTATAGCCAAGACAGGGGGCCTCTATGGCTACACCTTC,CASSIAKTGGLYGYTF
TRBV27,TRBJ2-7,.,TRBD1,TGTGCCAGCACCCGAGGGACAGGGATCTACGAGCAGTACTTC,CASTRGTGIYEQYF
TRBV27,TRBJ1-3,.,.,TGTGCCAGCAGTCCCCGTGAGGGGGTAAGGTCTGGAAACACCATATATTTT,CASSPREGVRSGNTIYF
TRBV7-9,TRBJ2-7,.,.,TGTGCCAGCAGCCGAGAGACAGGCCTATACGAGCAGTACTTC,CASSRETGLYEQYF
TRBV7-9,TRBJ1-1,.,TRBD1,TGTGCCAGCAGCCGGTCCGGGACAGGCCAGACTGAAGCTTTCTTT,CASSRSGTGQTEAFF
TRBV4-2,TRBJ1-2,once,.,TGTGCCAGCAGCCAAGCAACAGGCTCGAGTTATGGCTACACCTTC,CASSQATGSSYGYTF
TRBV5-8,TRBJ2-3,.,TRBD1,TGTGCCAGCAGCTTGTTAGGGACAGGGGGCACAGATACGCAGTATTTT,CASSLLGTGGTDTQYF
TRBV2,TRBJ2-2,.,TRBD1,TGTGCCACCGAGACAGGGGCGGCCACCGGGGAGCTGTTTTTT,CATETGAATGELFF
TRBV30,TRBJ2-5,.,TRBD1,TGTGCCTGGTCCTGGGACAGGGTGCGGGAGACCCAGTACTTC,CAWSWDRVRETQYF
TRBV3-1/TRBV3-2,TRBJ1-2,.,.,TGTGCCAGAGCCCGGTACGGCTACACCTTC,CARARYGYTF
TRBV19,TRBJ2-7,.,.,TGTGCCAGTAGTATAGGCGGGCTCTCCTACGAGCAGTACTTC,CASSIGGLSYEQYF
TRBV5-1,TRBJ1-4,.,.,TGCGCCAGCAGCTTGGATCAGGGGAAGTATGAAAAACTGTTTTTT,CASSLDQGKYEKLFF
TRBV6-2/TRBV6-3,TRBJ1-5,.,TRBD1,TGTGCCAGCAGTTCGCAGGGGGCCCATCAGCCCCAGCATTTT,CASSSQGAHQPQHF
TRBV14,TRBJ2-2,.,TRBD2,TGTGCCAGCAGCCAAGATCCCAGCGGGAGGGCCGGAGCGTGGACCGGGGAGCTGTTTTTT,CASSQDPSGRAGAWTGELFF